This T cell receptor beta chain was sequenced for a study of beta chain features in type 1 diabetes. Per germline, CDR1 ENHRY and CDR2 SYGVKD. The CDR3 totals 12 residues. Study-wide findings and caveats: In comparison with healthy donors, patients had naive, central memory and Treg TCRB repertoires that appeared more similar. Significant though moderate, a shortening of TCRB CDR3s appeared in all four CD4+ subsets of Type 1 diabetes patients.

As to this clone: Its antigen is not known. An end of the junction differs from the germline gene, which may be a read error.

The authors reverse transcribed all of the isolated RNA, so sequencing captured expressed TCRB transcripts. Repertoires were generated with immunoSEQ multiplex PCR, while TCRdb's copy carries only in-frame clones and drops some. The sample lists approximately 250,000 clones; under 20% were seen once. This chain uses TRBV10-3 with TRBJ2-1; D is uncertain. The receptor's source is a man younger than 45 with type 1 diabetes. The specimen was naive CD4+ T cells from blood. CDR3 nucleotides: TGTGCCATCAGCGACCAAACCATCACCCAGATCTTC. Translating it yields CAISDQTITQIF.